This entry is about one T cell receptor beta chain. The target antigen is unknown. Sample-barcoded 5' priming and a J-beta primer mix drove a second PCR of roughly 6 to 12 cycles. From the 5' RACE reads, TCRdb called clonotypes with MiXCR, one entry per CDR3 protein. This table has 730,000 or so distinct CDR3 sequences, about 43% appearing once. This entry is derived from a study of blood T cells in healthy people across ages. The CDR3 has 18 residues. The J segment lost 2 bases and the V segment lost 0 bases, leaving 9 bases of the junction unmatched. Germline V gives CDR1 SGHVS, CDR2 FQNEAQ. The people who gave samples were healthy Caucasians from Russia, aged 6 to 90. Study-wide results and caveats: A roughly linear fall in TCR beta diversity per million T cells was seen with increasing age. Estimates drawn from one million T cells were deemed to understate diversity. Donor CMV infection status was unknown, possibly confounding age-related changes in expanded clonotypes.

Source material: blood. The receptor's source is a man older than 75 in good health. The rearrangement uses TRBV7-8 and TRBJ2-7; 11 nucleotides line up with TRBD2. DNA of the CDR3: TGTGCCAGCAGCTTAGCGCGATCTAGCGGGGGGATAACCTACGAGCAGTACTTC. Protein sequence: CASSLARSSGGITYEQYF.